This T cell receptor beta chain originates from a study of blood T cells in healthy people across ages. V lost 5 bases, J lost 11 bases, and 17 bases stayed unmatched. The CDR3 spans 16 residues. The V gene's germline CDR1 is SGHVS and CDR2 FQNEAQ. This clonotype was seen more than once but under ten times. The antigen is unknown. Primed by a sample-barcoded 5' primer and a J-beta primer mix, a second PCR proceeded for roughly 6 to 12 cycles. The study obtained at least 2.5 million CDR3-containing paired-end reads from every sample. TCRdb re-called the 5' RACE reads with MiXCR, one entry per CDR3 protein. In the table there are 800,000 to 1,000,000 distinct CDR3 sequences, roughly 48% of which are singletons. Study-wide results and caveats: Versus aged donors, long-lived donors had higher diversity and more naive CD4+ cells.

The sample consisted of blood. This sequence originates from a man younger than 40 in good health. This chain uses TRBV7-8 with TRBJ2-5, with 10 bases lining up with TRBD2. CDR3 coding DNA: TGTGCCAGCAGCGGGCGGACTAGCGGTTATAACAATGAGCAGTACTTC. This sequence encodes CASSGRTSGYNNEQYF.